These T cell receptor beta chains were read from a single sample in a study of cytomegalovirus exposure and HLA in healthy donors. Sequenced by immunoSEQ multiplex PCR; TCRdb stores in-frame clones only, minus some. Among about 150,000 clones listed, roughly 68% were seen once. Sequences were obtained from PBMCs. Source of these receptors: a man aged 25 to 40 in good health and CMV-seropositive. The CDR3 runs from the conserved cysteine through the conserved F or W. Each record gives: V gene, J gene, clone size, D gene, CDR3 DNA, CDR3 protein. D genes are given only for firm matches. Size tells how often a clone was seen (once, few, many) or the class of an expanded clone, and some rows leave it out.

TRBV11-2	TRBJ2-1	-	-	TGTGCCAGCAGCCGACTAGAGCGGCATGAGCCCCTCTTC	CASSRLERHEPLF
TRBV6-1	TRBJ2-1	-	TRBD2	TGTGCCAGCAGCCTAGCGGGAGGGCCGAATGAGCAGTTCTTC	CASSLAGGPNEQFF
TRBV5-5	TRBJ2-3	-	-	TGTGCCAGCCTAAGGGACACAAGCACAGATACGCAGTATTTT	CASLRDTSTDTQYF
TRBV9	TRBJ1-6	-	-	TGTGCCAGCAGCGGCGACGGGGGGAGTAATTCACCCCTCCACTTT	CASSGDGGSNSPLHF
TRBV7-6	TRBJ2-1	few	TRBD2	TGTGCCAGCAGCTTAGCGTCGGGGGGAGTAGGGGAGCAGTTCTTC	CASSLASGGVGEQFF
TRBV14	TRBJ1-2	-	-	TGTGCCAGCAGCCCTTATAGAGGGGGCTATGGCTACACCTTC	CASSPYRGGYGYTF
TRBV7-9	TRBJ1-4	-	TRBD1	TGTGCCAGCAGCCAGGGACAGTCTAATGAAAAACTGTTTTTT	CASSQGQSNEKLFF
TRBV18	TRBJ1-1	-	TRBD1	TGTGCCAGCTCAACCTTGGTCCAGGGGGAACTAACGGTAAAGAACACTGAAGCTTTCTTT	CASSTLVQGELTVKNTEAFF
TRBV7-2	TRBJ2-7	few	TRBD1	TGTGCCAGCAGCGTAAGCCGGGACAGAGCCTACGAGCAGTACTTC	CASSVSRDRAYEQYF
TRBV18	TRBJ1-5	once	TRBD1	TGTGCCAGCTCCAGGACAGGATTAAATCAGCCCCAGCATTTT	CASSRTGLNQPQHF
TRBV7-2	TRBJ2-3	-	-	TGTGCCAGCAGCCCTACAGGGTACACAGATACGCAGTATTTT	CASSPTGYTDTQYF
TRBV5-6	TRBJ2-7	few	TRBD2	TGTGCCAGCAGCTTCGGGGCGGGAGGGGGCGAGCAGTACTTC	CASSFGAGGGEQYF
TRBV9	TRBJ2-3	-	TRBD2	TGTGCCAGCAGCGTTAATCGTCGTTCCTGGGACAGGGGACTAGCGGGCGCAGATACGCAGTATTTT	CASSVNRRSWDRGLAGADTQYF